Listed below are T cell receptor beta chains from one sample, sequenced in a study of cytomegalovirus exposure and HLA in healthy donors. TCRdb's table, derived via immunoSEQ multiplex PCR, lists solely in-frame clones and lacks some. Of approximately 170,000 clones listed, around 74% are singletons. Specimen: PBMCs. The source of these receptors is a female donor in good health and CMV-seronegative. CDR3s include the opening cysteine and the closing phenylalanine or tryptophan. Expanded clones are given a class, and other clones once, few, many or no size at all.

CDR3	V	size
CASSEGTGGEGEAFF	TRBV27	-
CASSQVISGISNQPQHF	TRBV4-1	-
CASSLAFQKTQYF	TRBV5-4	once
CAINGQGKIEQFF	TRBV10-3	-
CASSEMWGATSYEQYF	TRBV10-2	once
CASSLDRGETQYF	TRBV11-2	-
CASSSGTGSNQPQHF	TRBV5-4	-
CASSPLTGGNEKLFF	TRBV19	-
CASSPGQAFSGNTIYF	TRBV28	-
CASSIDHWNTEAFF	TRBV19	-
CASSIGGGPFETQYF	TRBV19	-
CASSPGQGSPLHF	TRBV18	-
CASNPAGAPGELFF	TRBV4-1	once
CAISDSLGTGKDTEAFF	TRBV10-3	few
CASSFRSGASPLHF	TRBV5-4	few
CASSSPGQVSGANVLTF	TRBV28	once
CASSLQISYEQYF	TRBV5-1	once
CASSLSSSSYEQYF	TRBV28	-
CASSLLRDEQYF	TRBV5-8	once
CASSPGGLNYGYTF	TRBV18	-
CASTPGGGYTF	TRBV7-9	few
CASKRFGGGQTNEKLFF	TRBV28	-
CASSSDSPSYEQYF	TRBV7-2	-
CASSFSFNEQFF	TRBV28	-
CASSLAGGYNEQFF	TRBV11-3	-
CASSSRARPRVHEQYF	TRBV18	-
CASSPGQYYEQYF	TRBV18	-
CASSVVAGLGTQYF	TRBV9	once
CASRTSGGRGDEQFF	TRBV27	-